This T cell receptor beta chain appears in the sequencing data of a study of OX40 agonist ivuxolimab in advanced cancers. Study summary: Three patients had partial responses: one hepatocellular carcinoma, two cutaneous melanoma.

Sampled blood was obtained at baseline, cycle 4 day 1, and cycle 7 day 1. Study conclusions and caveats: Averaging showed that CD8+ T cells had more expanded clones than CD4+ did. Both blood CD4+ and CD8+ T cells showed clonal growth by week 6 at 0.1 to 3.0 mg/kg.

Repertoires were generated with immunoSEQ multiplex PCR, while TCRdb's copy carries only in-frame clones and drops some. The sample has fewer than 40,000 clones, about 90% seen once. CDR1 and CDR2 (germline): MGHRA, YSYEKL. This CDR3 region has 15 residues. The V and J ends lost 4 bases and 4 bases, in that order; junction bases with no gene match: 8. This clone came up once. The antigen remains undetermined. This receptor was taken from an adult with an advanced solid tumor such as melanoma, head and neck, liver or kidney cancer. The V gene is TRBV4-1, the J gene TRBJ2-5; 8 bases fit TRBD2. Source: CD4+ or CD8+ T cells sorted from blood, taken in a trial of the OX40 agonist ivuxolimab. The CDR3 spells CASSPQAGVGETQYF. CDR3 in DNA: TGCGCCAGCAGCCCTCAAGCGGGGGTGGGAGAGACCCAGTACTTC.